This T cell receptor (beta chain) was sequenced in a study of identical twins. General study findings and limits: Abundant beta clonotypes from cord blood bore fewer insertions; memory repertoires lacked this pattern.

Healthy Caucasians made up all donors. Germline CDR1 reads PRHDT; CDR2 reads FYEKMQ (reference sequence). The V gene end was trimmed by 1 base and the J gene end by 6 bases; junction bases not matched to a gene: 11. The CDR3 runs to 18 residues. Template switching (which added a universal primer site) was used, and cDNA carried unique molecular identifiers. In TCRdb, the 5' RACE reads were re-called with MiXCR into one record per CDR3 protein. The sample yields roughly 770,000 distinct CDR3 sequences, 15% to 20% seen once. Concerning this clonotype itself: What it binds is unknown.

This same sample was also part of a study on T cells expressing NK-cell markers. From that paper: Seropositivity for HCMV was found in most of the eight sequenced donors, with one seronegative.

The chain uses TRBV13 and TRBJ2-1; 11 bases are shared with TRBD2. Material for sequencing was PBMCs. The TCR sequence derives from a woman aged 18-35 years in good health. The CDR3 DNA reads as TGTGCCAGCAGCTTAGCGCGCCTGCTAGCGGGAGGAGGCAATGAGCAGTTCTTC. Residues: CASSLARLLAGGGNEQFF.